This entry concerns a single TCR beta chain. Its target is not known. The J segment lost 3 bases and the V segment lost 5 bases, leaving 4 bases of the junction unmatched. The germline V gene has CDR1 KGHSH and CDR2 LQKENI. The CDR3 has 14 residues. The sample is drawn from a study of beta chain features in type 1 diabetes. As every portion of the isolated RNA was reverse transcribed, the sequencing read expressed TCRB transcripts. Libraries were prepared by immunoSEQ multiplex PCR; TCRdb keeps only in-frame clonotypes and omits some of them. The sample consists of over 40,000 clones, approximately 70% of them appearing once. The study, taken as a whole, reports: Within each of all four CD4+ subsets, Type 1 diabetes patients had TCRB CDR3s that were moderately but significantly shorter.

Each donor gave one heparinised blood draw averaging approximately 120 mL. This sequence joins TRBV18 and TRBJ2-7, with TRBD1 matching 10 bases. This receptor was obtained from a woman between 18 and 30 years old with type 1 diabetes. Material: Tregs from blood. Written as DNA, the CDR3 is TGTGCCAGCTCAGGGGGACAGGGGAACTACGAGCAGTACTTC. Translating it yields CASSGGQGNYEQYF.